This T cell receptor beta chain is drawn from a study of blood T cells in healthy people across ages. This clonotype has more than one count but fewer than ten. The V segment lost 6 bases and the J segment 5 bases; nucleotides outside the gene matches: 4. The CDR3 runs to 12 residues. Germline V gene sequence: CDR1 SNHLY, CDR2 FYNNEI. A sample-barcoded 5' primer and a J-beta primer mix were used in a second PCR of roughly 7 to 12 cycles. TCRdb reprocessed the 5' RACE reads with MiXCR, giving one entry per CDR3 protein. The data hold about 830,000 distinct CDR3 sequences, with 62% observed a single time.

The J gene is TRBJ2-7, the V gene TRBV2, with TRBD1 matching 7 bases. Sequencing was done on a sample of blood. The receptor was isolated from a man in his thirties or forties in good health. The CDR3 DNA follows: TGTGCCAGCAGACGCACAGGGGACGAGCAGTACTTC. This codes for CASRRTGDEQYF.